This passage covers 8 T cell receptor beta chains from one sample sequenced in a study of T cells in pancreatic ductal adenocarcinoma. The selected patients with pancreatic ductal adenocarcinoma had surgery but no neoadjuvant therapy. Assay used: immunoSEQ multiplex PCR; TCRdb lists only in-frame clones, some missing. The table lists about 97,000 clones, 90% to 95% of them singletons. Sample: PBMCs. The receptors originated from a human donor with pancreatic ductal adenocarcinoma.

The rearrangement joins TRBV7-7 to TRBJ2-6; D gene ambiguous. V gave up 5 bases and J gave up 2 bases, with 7 bases separating them. CDR1 SSHAT and CDR2 FNYEAQ come from the germline V gene (reference sequence). This CDR3 is 14 amino acids long. CDR3: CASSVTPGANVLTF. Here the CDR3 DNA reads TGTGCCAGCAGCGTAACTCCTGGGGCCAACGTCCTGACTTTC. Drawing the rest from reference TRBV7-7 and TRBJ2-6, the complete variable domain is GAGVSQSPRYKVTKRGQDVTLRCDPISSHATLYWYQQALGQGPEFLTYFNYEAQPDKSGLPSDRFSAERPEGSISTLTIQRTEQRDSAMYRCASSVTPGANVLTFGAGSRLTVL.

This clone has a single count. This chain joins TRBV6-5 and TRBJ2-7; 9 positions match TRBD1. With 2 bases clipped from V and 5 bases from J, the junction kept 7 bases outside the gene matches. This CDR3 contains 15 residues. Germline V gene sequence: CDR1 MNHEY, CDR2 SVGAGI. The CDR3 DNA sequence: TGTGCCAGCAGTTACGGGTTTACAGGGGGCCACGAGCAGTACTTC. This encodes CASSYGFTGGHEQYF.

The CDR3 protein is CASRLKVETQYF. The CDR3 nucleotides are TGTGCCAGCAGACTTAAAGTGGAGACCCAGTACTTC. The chain is built from TRBV7-9 and TRBJ2-5, with no clear D. There are 12 residues in the CDR3. The V end was cut by 6 bases, the J end by 5 bases, with 10 bases between. Germline CDR1 and CDR2: SEHNR and FQNEAQ (reference sequence).

This chain links TRBV7-8 with TRBJ2-1; 7 bases are a match to TRBD2. V shed 5 bases, J shed 2 bases, and the junction held 9 bases outside the gene matches. CDR1 is SGHVS, CDR2 FQNEAQ, per germline. The CDR3 sequence is 16 residues long. In DNA form, the CDR3 reads TGTGCCAGCAGCACCTACCGCGGGAGCACCTACAATGAGCAGTTCTTC. The encoded protein is CASSTYRGSTYNEQFF.

The V gene is TRBV11-2, the J gene TRBJ2-2; 7 bases fit TRBD1. With 1 base clipped from V and 5 bases from J, the junction kept 1 base outside the gene matches. This CDR3 has 14 amino acids. CDR1 is SGHAT and CDR2 is FQNNGV in the germline V gene. DNA of the CDR3: TGTGCCAGCAGCTTAGGACAGGGAACCGGGGAGCTGTTTTTT. Residues: CASSLGQGTGELFF.

The chain links TRBV6-5 to TRBJ2-7; 10 bases line up with TRBD1. This CDR3 has 14 amino acids. The V gene's germline CDR1 is MNHEY and CDR2 SVGAGI. V dropped 2 bases and J dropped 4; count of bases not matched to a gene: 2. The CDR3: CASSYGDRGYEQYF. The CDR3, as DNA: TGTGCCAGCAGTTACGGGGACAGGGGTTACGAGCAGTACTTC.

The chain combines TRBV28 with TRBJ1-3; D unclear. Germline values: CDR1 MDHEN, CDR2 SYDVKM. This CDR3 region has 12 residues. The ends were cut back, 6 bases at V and 4 bases at J, with 7 bases in the middle. The CDR3 DNA follows: TGTGCCAGCAGCGTACAGGGAAACACCATATATTTT. Its translation is CASSVQGNTIYF.

This CDR3 is CAWSGDRVTQYF. The CDR3 nucleotides read TGTGCCTGGAGCGGGGACAGGGTCACGCAGTATTTT. The chain recombines TRBV30 with TRBJ2-3; TRBD1 aligns across 9 bases. The CDR3 loop spans 12 amino acids. In germline, CDR1 is GTSNPN, CDR2 SVGIG (reference sequence). Losses at the gene ends were 3 bases for V and 9 bases for J; bases not matched to a gene: 4.